This T cell receptor beta chain was identified in a study of T cell repertoires in cytomegalovirus infection. Study summary: Epitope selection comprised recently identified HLA-C-restricted CMV epitopes and well-studied HLA-B-restricted CMV epitopes. Evidence of both CMV infection and a matching HLA type came from public TCR beta signatures. Study conclusions and caveats: Carriers of CMV plus the relevant HLA were identified by cumulative public TCR beta family frequency. CMV-specific TCR beta clonotypes restricted by HLA-C were the ones dominating the ex vivo response.

This clonotype was found many times. Its antigen is as yet unknown. V dropped 5 bases and J dropped 5; count of bases not matched to a gene: 9. The germline V gene encodes CDR1 SGHVS and CDR2 FQNEAQ. This CDR3 contains 15 residues. Via MiXCR, TCRdb re-called the reads, giving one row per CDR3 protein. This sample has approximately 470,000 distinct CDR3 sequences; more than 40% occur once, and the top ten carry 43%. The sample consisted of cultured PBMCs, taken from culture after CMV antigen stimulation. The J gene is TRBJ1-1, the V gene TRBV7-8; TRBD1 matches 9 bases. The TCR originated in a human donor in good health (CMV status not recorded). Some clones in this sample may be carry-over from other donors' samples. The CDR3 DNA reads TGTGCCAGCAGCCTCAGGGGGACAGGGTATACTGAAGCTTTCTTT. Its protein product is CASSLRGTGYTEAFF. Supplemented by reference TRBV7-8 and TRBJ1-1, the full variable domain reads GAGVSQSPRYKVAKRGQDVALRCDPISGHVSLFWYQQALGQGPEFLTYFQNEAQLDKSGLPSDRFFAERPEGSVSTLKIQRTQQEDSAVYLCASSLRGTGYTEAFFGQGTRLTVV.